This T cell receptor beta chain was obtained from a study of shared clonotypes between healthy human individuals. Notes on the study in general: It was the non-shared clonotypes that had lower generation probabilities than clonotypes shared by all four donors.

The data were produced by immunoSEQ multiplex PCR, yet TCRdb's version contains in-frame clones alone and is incomplete. Of 630,000 or so clones detected, 95% to 98% appear once; the ten largest clones hold 0.3%. As to this clone: Its antigen is still unknown.

This CDR3 is 16 amino acids long. V was clipped by 0 bases and J by 0 bases, with 11 bases between them. The germline CDR1 and CDR2 sequences are SGDLS and YYNGEE. Terminally differentiated effector memory CD45RA+ cells were excluded by CCR7 positive selection of CD45RO-negative cells. There were only Caucasian adults among the donors, and all lived in Nashville, Tennessee. The sequencing sample was made of naive CD8+ T cells sorted from blood. The source is a man between 25 and 39 years old in good health. The rearrangement joins TRBV9 to TRBJ2-3; D not resolved. CDR3 sequence reads: CASSVEGLPSTDTQYF. DNA of the CDR3: TGTGCCAGCAGCGTAGAGGGTCTTCCTAGCACAGATACGCAGTATTTT.